The 24 T cell receptor beta chains below come from one sample, sequenced in a study of cytomegalovirus exposure and HLA in healthy donors. The PCR used 60 Vbeta and 13 Jbeta primers. Sequencing was performed with immunoSEQ multiplex PCR; in TCRdb, only in-frame clones are kept and a portion is missing. Of about 200,000 clones in the sample, 75% to 80% were seen once. Specimen: PBMCs. The receptor set was obtained from a man in his late teens or twenties in good health and CMV-seronegative.

This chain uses TRBV6-1 with TRBJ2-1, with 12 bases that match TRBD2. V shed 2 bases, J shed 7 bases, and the junction held 9 bases outside the gene matches. The CDR3 length is 17 residues. Germline-derived CDR1 and CDR2 are MNHNS and SASEGT. CDR3 sequence (DNA): TGTGCCAGCAGTGAAATGCGGACTAGCGGGGAGGGGAATGAGCAGTTCTTC. Translated, it gives CASSEMRTSGEGNEQFF.

The J gene is TRBJ2-5, the V gene TRBV19; D not resolved. The J call may be faulty, since TRBJ2-7 better matches the DNA end. Germline V gene data show CDR1 as LNHDA and CDR2 as SQIVND (reference sequence). CDR3 length: 16 residues. As DNA, the CDR3 is TGTGCCAGTAGTATGGGCCCTCGCCCCGAGCCCTACGAGCAGTACTTC. It specifies CASSMGPRPEPYEQYF.

This clone has just a few counts. In nucleotides, the CDR3 is TGTGCCAGCAGCTTAGCGCTTCTGGACTACGAGCAGTACTTC. It codes for CASSLALLDYEQYF. V gene TRBV7-8 combines with J gene TRBJ2-5, with unresolved D. The tail of the sequence fits TRBJ2-7 better, so the J call may be wrong. The V gene's germline CDR1 is SGHVS and CDR2 FQNEAQ. The CDR3 contains 14 residues.

The chain is built from TRBV7-2 and TRBJ2-3; TRBD1 matches 7 bases. Germline V lookup: CDR1 SGHTA, CDR2 FQGNSA. With V trimmed by 7 bases and J by 1 base, 5 bases remained unmatched. This CDR3 is 14 amino acids long. CDR3 DNA sequence: TGTGCCAGCATCCCGACAGGGCGCACAGATACGCAGTATTTT. This translates into CASIPTGRTDTQYF.

A word on this clone: At one boundary the junction diverges from the germline segment, which might be a read error. Here the CDR3 reads CASSLGQTGSVNTIYF. The CDR3 DNA sequence: TGCGCCAGCAGCTTGGGTCAGACAGGCTCTGTAAACACCATATATTTT. The V and J genes are TRBV5-1 and TRBJ1-3; D might be TRBD1 (6 bases). This CDR3 contains 16 residues. The germline V gene encodes CDR1 SGHRS and CDR2 YFSETQ.

The chain employs TRBV9 and TRBJ2-1; tentative D call: TRBD2 (6 bases). The germline gives CDR1 SGDLS, CDR2 YYNGEE. CDR3 length: 15 residues. Trimming removed 0 bases from V and 0 bases from J, with 7 bases in between. This CDR3 is CASSVAGDSYNEQFF. CDR3 in DNA: TGTGCCAGCAGCGTAGCGGGAGACTCCTACAATGAGCAGTTCTTC.

The rearrangement uses TRBV11-3 and TRBJ2-5; D not resolved. V was pared by 3 bases and J by 0 bases, with 8 bases between. Germline-derived CDR1 and CDR2 are SGHNT and YENEEA. There are 14 residues in the CDR3. CDR3 nucleotides: TGTGCCAGCAGCTTCCGACTCAACCAAGAGACCCAGTACTTC. Its translation: CASSFRLNQETQYF.

The chain has TRBV9 and TRBJ2-2, with 7 bases that match TRBD2. The CDR3 extends over 15 amino acids. Germline loops: CDR1 SGDLS, CDR2 YYNGEE. V was pared by 4 bases and J by 6 bases, with 9 bases of the junction left unmatched. Here the CDR3 DNA reads TGTGCCAGCAGCCCTAGGACTAGTCTGGCCGGGGAGCTGTTTTTT. This translates into CASSPRTSLAGELFF.

This rearrangement joins TRBV6-5 to TRBJ2-1; TRBD1 aligns across 10 bases. After removal of 5 bases from V and 7 bases from J, the junction contained 8 bases not matched to a gene. This CDR3 region has 15 residues. CDR1 and CDR2 from the germline V gene are MNHEY and SVGAGI. CDR3 loop: CASSHRQGAWNEQFF. In DNA, the CDR3 is TGTGCCAGCAGTCACCGACAGGGGGCATGGAATGAGCAGTTCTTC.

This rearrangement joins TRBV27 to TRBJ1-5, with 9 nucleotides matching TRBD1. The CDR3 covers 18 residues. The V and J ends lost 5 bases and 5 bases, in that order; junction bases with no gene match: 16. Germline-derived CDR1 and CDR2 are MNHEY and SMNVEV (reference sequence). The CDR3 here is CASSRAGQGGTSYQPQHF. The CDR3 DNA is TGTGCCAGCAGTCGAGCGGGACAGGGAGGGACATCCTATCAGCCCCAGCATTTT.

CDR3 amino acids: CSVQGSRPGEQYF. In DNA form, the CDR3 reads TGCAGCGTACAGGGATCGAGGCCTGGAGAGCAGTACTTC. V usage is TRBV29-1 and J usage is TRBJ2-7, with a weak D call TRBD1 (6 bases). Germline assignment: CDR1 SQVTM and CDR2 ANQGSEA. The CDR3 consists of 13 residues. Trimming took 6 bases from V and 7 from J, leaving 19 bases between them.

The chain links TRBV7-3 to TRBJ2-3; D gene uncertain. Trimming removed 1 base from V and 8 bases from J, with 7 bases in between. This CDR3 is 12 amino acids long. Germline CDR1 is SGHTA and CDR2 is FQGTGA. CDR3 amino acids: CASSLIPGTQYF. In DNA form, the CDR3 reads TGTGCCAGCAGCTTAATCCCGGGTACGCAGTATTTT.

As to this clone: An end of the junction does not agree with germline; a read error may underlie this. V usage is TRBV7-7 and J usage is TRBJ2-3, with 7 bases lining up with TRBD1. Germline CDR1 reads SSHAT; CDR2 reads FNYEAQ (reference sequence). CDR3 length: 13 residues. This CDR3 is CASSVDREDTQYF. The DNA of the CDR3 is TGTGCTAGCAGCGTAGACAGGGAAGATACGCAGTATTTT.

This chain links TRBV2 with TRBJ2-3, with TRBD1 matching 9 bases. This CDR3 is built from 14 residues. The V segment lost 6 bases and the J segment 4 bases; nucleotides outside the gene matches: 5. Germline V gene sequence: CDR1 SNHLY, CDR2 FYNNEI. CDR3 region: CASSDGQGPDTQYF. The CDR3 bases are TGTGCCAGCAGCGATGGACAGGGGCCAGATACGCAGTATTTT.

The chain links TRBV6-1 to TRBJ2-7; D gene uncertain. The CDR3 is 13 residues long. Looked up from germline, CDR1 is MNHNS and CDR2 is SASEGT. Trimming removed 3 bases from V and 3 bases from J, with 9 bases in between. DNA for the CDR3: TGTGCCAGCAGTGACTCACCGGGCTACGAGCAGTACTTC. Amino acid sequence: CASSDSPGYEQYF.

The rearrangement joins TRBV27 to TRBJ1-2; possible D gene TRBD1, 6 bases. Germline values: CDR1 MNHEY, CDR2 SMNVEV (reference sequence). The CDR3 has 14 residues. Trimming stripped 3 bases from V and 3 bases from J, with 11 bases between. The CDR3 nucleotides read TGTGCCAGCAGTTTCTCGGCAGGGGACTATGGCTACACCTTC. Translating it yields CASSFSAGDYGYTF.

The genes are TRBV30 and TRBJ2-5; the match to TRBD1 covers 10 bases. The V and J ends lost 1 base and 4 bases, in that order; junction bases with no gene match: 3. The CDR3 contains 14 residues. Germline CDR1 is GTSNPN and CDR2 is SVGIG (reference sequence). The CDR3 DNA sequence: TGTGCCTGGAGTGCGACAGGGGGCGGAGAGACCCAGTACTTC. Its protein is CAWSATGGGETQYF.

The chain employs TRBV9 and TRBJ2-7; perhaps TRBD2 as D (6 bases). Germline CDR1 SGDLS, CDR2 YYNGEE. Trimming removed 3 bases from V and 6 bases from J, with 19 bases in between. The CDR3 runs 15 residues. DNA for the CDR3: TGTGCCAGCAGCGCGCGGGGACTCCCTGAGGGCGAGCAGTACTTC. The encoded protein is CASSARGLPEGEQYF.

This chain joins TRBV9 and TRBJ2-7, with 7 bases identical to TRBD1. There are 14 residues in the CDR3. Trimming at V came to 4 bases and at J to 1 base, leaving 5 bases not matched to a gene. Germline V CDR1 and CDR2: SGDLS, YYNGEE. The CDR3: CASSKRQGSYEQYF. In DNA form, the CDR3 reads TGTGCCAGCAGCAAACGACAGGGTTCCTACGAGCAGTACTTC.

The CDR3 region has the DNA TGTGCCAGCACTCCCGGCGGGGGCACTGAAGCTTTCTTT. Amino acids: CASTPGGGTEAFF. The chain is built from TRBV5-5 and TRBJ1-1, with a weak D call TRBD1 (5 bases). Trimming took off 6 bases at V and 4 bases at J, with 13 bases between the two ends. Germline V gives CDR1 SGHKS, CDR2 YYEKEE (reference sequence). There are 13 residues in the CDR3.

V and J are TRBV5-8 and TRBJ1-2; 9 bases are shared with TRBD1. V was pared by 7 bases and J by 5 bases, with 6 bases of the junction left unmatched. Germline assignment: CDR1 SGHTS and CDR2 YDEGEE. This CDR3 region has 13 residues. As DNA, the CDR3 is TGTGCCAGCCCGGACAGGGGACGGTATGGCTACACCTTC. Translation: CASPDRGRYGYTF.

CDR3 amino acids: CASSESGRPEAFF. As DNA, the CDR3 is TGCGCCAGCAGTGAGTCGGGCCGCCCTGAAGCTTTCTTT. This sequence joins TRBV10-2 and TRBJ1-1, with D unclear. Germline V lookup: CDR1 WSHSY, CDR2 SAAADI. This CDR3 contains 13 residues. With 0 bases removed from V and 6 bases from J, the gap between germline ends came to 8 bases.

The V gene is TRBV29-1, the J gene TRBJ1-1, with TRBD1 matching 8 bases. The CDR3 length is 12 residues. The trim removed 7 bases at V and 5 bases at J, leaving 6 bases unmatched. The germline CDR1 and CDR2 sequences are SQVTM and ANQGSEA. The CDR3 nucleotides read TGCAGCGCCGAGAGACAGGGGACTGAAGCTTTCTTT. This codes for CSAERQGTEAFF.

The chain has TRBV5-1 and TRBJ2-5; TRBD1 matches at 10 bases. The CDR3 loop spans 14 amino acids. J was trimmed by 3 bases and V by 5 bases; bases with no gene match: 4. Germline V lookup: CDR1 SGHRS, CDR2 YFSETQ. CDR3 sequence (DNA): TGCGCCAGCAGTAGGGACAGGGGAGAAGAGACCCAGTACTTC. This encodes CASSRDRGEETQYF.